Listed below are T cell receptor beta chains from one sample, sequenced in a study of shared clonotypes between healthy human individuals. The assay was immunoSEQ multiplex PCR, and TCRdb's table has in-frame clones only and misses some. The profile shows approximately 620,000 clones, 97% of them singletons. Source material: naive CD4+ T cells sorted from blood. These receptors were obtained from a woman aged 25-40 years in good health. Each CDR3 is given with its conserved first and last residue. The order of the fields is J gene, clone size, V gene, D gene, CDR3 length, CDR3 protein, CDR3 DNA. The D gene is left open where the match is weak. Expanded clones get a size class; other rows say once, few or many, or leave the size out.

J: TRBJ1-1; size: .; V: TRBV19; D: .; length: 16; CDR3: CATLNTEVSYNTEAFF; DNA: TGTGCCACCCTTAATACAGAGGTGAGCTATAACACTGAAGCTTTCTTT
J: TRBJ2-7; size: .; V: TRBV11-2; D: TRBD2; length: 17; CDR3: CASSLRGGSGVSYEQYF; DNA: TGTGCCAGCAGCCTCCGCGGGGGTAGCGGAGTGAGCTACGAGCAGTACTTC
J: TRBJ1-5; size: .; V: TRBV6-1; D: .; length: 15; CDR3: CASSEGVVQNQPQHF; DNA: TGTGCCAGCAGTGAAGGCGTTGTCCAGAATCAGCCCCAGCATTTT
J: TRBJ2-2; size: once; V: TRBV5-6; D: .; length: 13; CDR3: CASSLDLTGELFF; DNA: TGTGCCAGCAGCTTGGATCTTACCGGGGAGCTGTTTTTT
J: TRBJ2-5; size: .; V: TRBV28; D: .; length: 16; CDR3: CASSFGQDSIMGTQYF; DNA: TGTGCCAGCAGTTTTGGGCAGGACTCTATCATGGGGACCCAGTACTTC
J: TRBJ2-1; size: .; V: TRBV28; D: TRBD2; length: 20; CDR3: CASSFLFLAGASIPYNEQFF; DNA: TGTGCCAGCAGTTTTTTGTTTCTAGCGGGAGCCTCAATCCCCTACAATGAGCAGTTCTTC
J: TRBJ1-6; size: .; V: TRBV6-1; D: .; length: 16; CDR3: CASSDWPAPTNSPLHF; DNA: TGTGCCAGCAGTGATTGGCCAGCGCCAACGAATTCACCCCTCCACTTT
J: TRBJ2-3; size: .; V: TRBV4-1; D: TRBD2; length: 14; CDR3: CASSQGTSLDTQYF; DNA: TGCGCCAGCAGCCAAGGGACTAGCCTAGATACGCAGTATTTT
J: TRBJ1-1; size: .; V: TRBV21-1; D: .; length: 16; CDR3: CASSKGPGEMNTEAFF; DNA: TGTGCCAGCAGCAAAGGTCCAGGAGAGATGAACACTGAAGCTTTCTTT
J: TRBJ2-1; size: .; V: TRBV2; D: .; length: 17; CDR3: CASRKDSRPSSYNEQFF; DNA: TGTGCCAGCAGGAAGGACTCCAGGCCGAGCTCCTACAATGAGCAGTTCTTC
J: TRBJ1-5; size: .; V: TRBV28; D: .; length: 20; CDR3: CASSRMRRTPFSLSNQPQHF; DNA: TGTGCCAGCAGCCGCATGAGACGGACCCCCTTCTCCCTTAGCAATCAGCCCCAGCATTTT
J: TRBJ2-4; size: few; V: TRBV18; D: .; length: 14; CDR3: CASSPRQEANIQYF; DNA: TGTGCCAGCTCACCAAGGCAAGAGGCAAACATTCAGTACTTC
J: TRBJ2-7; size: .; V: TRBV7-9; D: TRBD1; length: 16; CDR3: CASSQPSGQGSYEQYF; DNA: TGTGCCAGCAGCCAACCCTCGGGACAGGGCTCCTACGAGCAGTACTTC
J: TRBJ2-7; size: .; V: TRBV6-6; D: TRBD1; length: 15; CDR3: CASSYTGQASYEQYF; DNA: TGTGCCAGCAGTTACACGGGACAGGCCTCCTACGAGCAGTACTTC
J: TRBJ1-2; size: .; V: TRBV11-3; D: .; length: 12; CDR3: CASSYTSGTNTF; DNA: TGTGCCAGCAGCTACACATCCGGGACAAACACCTTC
J: TRBJ2-1; size: .; V: TRBV5-4; D: .; length: 15; CDR3: CASSLDGSSYNEQFF; DNA: TGTGCCAGCAGCTTGGACGGTAGCTCCTACAATGAGCAGTTCTTC
J: TRBJ2-3; size: .; V: TRBV4-1; D: TRBD2; length: 15; CDR3: CASKRLAGYLNTQYF; DNA: TGCGCCAGCAAGAGGCTAGCGGGATACTTAAATACGCAGTATTTT
J: TRBJ2-1; size: .; V: TRBV19; D: .; length: 14; CDR3: CASSMGSSYNEQFF; DNA: TGTGCCAGTAGTATGGGTAGCTCCTACAATGAGCAGTTCTTC
J: TRBJ2-7; size: .; V: TRBV10-3; D: .; length: 11; CDR3: CAISDSYEQYF; DNA: TGTGCCATCAGCGACTCCTACGAGCAGTACTTC
J: TRBJ2-7; size: .; V: TRBV11-3; D: .; length: 14; CDR3: CASSQDSSSYEQYF; DNA: TGTGCCAGCAGTCAGGACTCTAGCTCCTACGAGCAGTACTTC
J: TRBJ2-7; size: .; V: TRBV27; D: .; length: 16; CDR3: CASSLKGRDTHYEQYF; DNA: TGTGCCAGCAGTCTAAAAGGCCGGGACACCCACTACGAGCAGTACTTC
J: TRBJ2-7; size: .; V: TRBV4-1; D: .; length: 16; CDR3: CASSQVGTKSSYEQYF; DNA: TGCGCCAGCAGCCAAGTGGGTACTAAGAGCTCCTACGAGCAGTACTTC
J: TRBJ1-5; size: .; V: TRBV19; D: TRBD1; length: 19; CDR3: CASNRGGQGGISGRQPQHF; DNA: TGTGCCAGTAACCGCGGGGGACAGGGGGGTATATCGGGACGTCAGCCCCAGCATTTT
J: TRBJ1-2; size: .; V: TRBV5-1; D: TRBD1; length: 15; CDR3: CASSTRQGATYGYTF; DNA: TGCGCCAGCAGCACTCGACAGGGGGCGACCTATGGCTACACCTTC
J: TRBJ1-5; size: .; V: TRBV7-8; D: .; length: 15; CDR3: CASSEVGGSGQPQHF; DNA: TGTGCCAGCAGCGAAGTCGGGGGCTCGGGGCAGCCCCAGCATTTT
J: TRBJ1-4; size: .; V: TRBV7-2; D: .; length: 13; CDR3: CASSPDRGEKLFF; DNA: TGTGCCAGCAGCCCCGATAGGGGTGAAAAACTGTTTTTT
J: TRBJ1-2; size: .; V: TRBV15; D: TRBD1; length: 13; CDR3: CATSRGTGFGYTF; DNA: TGTGCCACCAGCAGAGGGACAGGGTTTGGCTACACCTTC
J: TRBJ2-3; size: .; V: TRBV19; D: .; length: 14; CDR3: CASSMLFEGDTQYF; DNA: TGTGCCAGTAGTATGTTATTTGAGGGAGATACGCAGTATTTT
J: TRBJ2-7; size: .; V: TRBV7-2; D: TRBD1; length: 15; CDR3: CASSRRAGQGDEQYF; DNA: TGTGCCAGCAGCCGCCGAGCCGGACAGGGTGACGAGCAGTACTTC
J: TRBJ1-5; size: .; V: TRBV10-3; D: TRBD1; length: 14; CDR3: CASSDRESRQPQHF; DNA: TGTGCCAGCTCAGACAGGGAGAGTCGACAGCCCCAGCATTTT
J: TRBJ1-1; size: .; V: TRBV4-1; D: .; length: 13; CDR3: CASSRSWGTEAFF; DNA: TGCGCCAGCAGCCGCAGTTGGGGCACTGAAGCTTTCTTT
J: TRBJ2-3; size: once; V: TRBV19; D: TRBD2; length: 15; CDR3: CASSSLAGVRDTQYF; DNA: TGTGCCAGTAGTTCTCTAGCGGGAGTAAGAGATACGCAGTATTTT
J: TRBJ2-5; size: once; V: TRBV5-1; D: .; length: 13; CDR3: CASSHGTEGTQYF; DNA: TGCGCCAGCAGCCACGGGACCGAGGGGACCCAGTACTTC
J: TRBJ2-3; size: .; V: TRBV2; D: TRBD2; length: 19; CDR3: CASSEAIAGRFEGTDTQYF; DNA: TGTGCCAGCAGTGAAGCGATAGCGGGTCGGTTCGAGGGCACAGATACGCAGTATTTT
J: TRBJ1-1; size: .; V: TRBV18; D: .; length: 16; CDR3: CASSPSEGIEGTEAFF; DNA: TGTGCCAGCTCACCCTCGGAGGGGATAGAGGGCACTGAAGCTTTCTTT
J: TRBJ2-1; size: .; V: TRBV5-1; D: TRBD2; length: 16; CDR3: CASSLGLADSYNEQFF; DNA: TGCGCCAGCAGCCTAGGACTAGCGGACTCCTACAATGAGCAGTTCTTC
J: TRBJ2-3; size: .; V: TRBV28; D: TRBD2; length: 17; CDR3: CASSIAGTSGKRDTQYF; DNA: TGTGCCAGCAGTATCGCCGGGACTAGCGGGAAAAGGGATACGCAGTATTTT
J: TRBJ2-7; size: .; V: TRBV29-1; D: .; length: 13; CDR3: CSVARLEQGEQYF; DNA: TGCAGCGTCGCCCGACTAGAGCAAGGCGAGCAGTACTTC
J: TRBJ2-2; size: .; V: TRBV29-1; D: TRBD1; length: 15; CDR3: CSVPRDRGHTGELFF; DNA: TGCAGCGTTCCTAGGGACAGGGGCCACACCGGGGAGCTGTTTTTT
J: TRBJ2-3; size: .; V: TRBV7-6; D: .; length: 14; CDR3: CASSLRLGTDTQYF; DNA: TGTGCCAGCAGCTTAAGACTAGGCACAGATACGCAGTATTTT
J: TRBJ2-1; size: .; V: TRBV19; D: TRBD2; length: 15; CDR3: CASSTQAGEYNEQFF; DNA: TGTGCCAGTAGTACCCAGGCGGGAGAGTACAATGAGCAGTTCTTC
J: TRBJ2-7; size: .; V: TRBV28; D: .; length: 13; CDR3: CASIGVRSYEQYF; DNA: TGTGCCAGCATCGGGGTGAGGTCCTACGAGCAGTACTTC
J: TRBJ1-1; size: .; V: TRBV11-2; D: TRBD1; length: 13; CDR3: CASSRGGSGGAFF; DNA: TGTGCCAGCAGCAGAGGGGGCTCCGGGGGAGCTTTCTTT
J: TRBJ2-5; size: once; V: TRBV4-1; D: .; length: 16; CDR3: CASSQSPGQIKETQYF; DNA: TGCGCCAGCAGCCAAAGCCCGGGACAAATTAAAGAGACCCAGTACTTC
J: TRBJ2-5; size: .; V: TRBV6-5; D: .; length: 15; CDR3: CASSYMQAYQETQYF; DNA: TGTGCCAGCAGTTACATGCAGGCCTACCAAGAGACCCAGTACTTC